The clone carrying this TCR beta chain was detected many times. Antigen specificity is unknown. This sample is drawn from a study of blood T cells in healthy people across ages. Whole-study findings and limits: With unsorted PBMCs, a conclusive comparison of naive versus antigen-experienced cells was not possible. CMV infection status of these donors was not known.

Using a J-beta primer mix together with a sample-barcoded 5' primer, a second PCR was run for about 7 to 12 cycles. Each cDNA molecule, via a template-switch adaptor with 12 random nucleotides, was tagged. Researchers report that each sample yielded at least 3 million CDR3-containing paired-end reads. MiXCR was run by TCRdb on the 5' RACE reads, yielding one entry per CDR3 protein. The profile covers some 670,000 distinct CDR3 sequences, with over 40% appearing a single time and roughly 14% taken by the ten largest. Germline-derived CDR1 and CDR2 are MNHEY and SVGEGT. The CDR3 runs 15 residues. V was shortened by 7 bases and J by 0 bases, with 16 bases between the two germline ends.

This receptor was obtained from a woman aged 80 or over in good health. The chain recombines TRBV6-2 or TRBV6-3 with TRBJ2-7; no clear D gene. The sample taken for sequencing was blood. CDR3 nucleotides: TGTGCCAGCATAGGGTCTTCCCAACTCTCCTACGAGCAGTACTTC. Its translation is CASIGSSQLSYEQYF.